The 32 T cell receptor beta chains reported below all come from one sample, sequenced in a study of Graves' ophthalmopathy and Graves' hyperthyroidism. Amplification targeted the TCR beta CDR3 regions, with RNA transcripts as the source material. First-round RT-PCR with HTBI primers preceded a second-round multiplex PCR. TCRdb re-derived calls from the multiplex PCR reads in MiXCR, one entry per CDR3 protein. The sample shows about half a million distinct CDR3 sequences, approximately 14% of them seen only once. Sequences were obtained from blood. These receptors came from a woman between 25 and 40 years old with Graves' ophthalmopathy.

This clonotype was observed at least ten times. The gene calls are TRBV6-1 and TRBJ1-1, with D maybe TRBD1 (6 bases). Germline V gene sequence: CDR1 MNHNS, CDR2 SASEGT. The CDR3 sequence is 13 residues long. V lost 7 bases and J lost 3, with 12 bases in between. CDR3 loop: CASKTGRDTEAFF. The CDR3 DNA follows: TGTGCCAGCAAAACAGGGAGGGACACTGAAGCTTTCTTT.

This clonotype was counted a single time. This chain uses TRBV28 with TRBJ2-7; 11 bases are shared with TRBD1. With the DNA end fitting TRBJ2-5 better, the J assignment may be wrong. The CDR3 runs 15 residues. Germline values: CDR1 MDHEN, CDR2 SYDVKM. CDR3 region: CASSLWGQGEETQYF. The CDR3 DNA follows: TGTGCCAGCAGCCTGTGGGGACAGGGGGAGGAGACCCAGTACTTC.

The V and J genes are TRBV6-1 and TRBJ1-6, with D unresolved. Trimming removed 6 bases at V and 10 bases at J, with 10 bases between. The CDR3 extends over 12 amino acids. Germline V gives CDR1 MNHNS, CDR2 SASEGT. CDR3 amino acids: CASRNPESPLHF. CDR3 coding DNA: TGTGCCAGCAGAAACCCGGAGTCACCCCTCCACTTT.

This clonotype was seen ten or more times. V is TRBV30 and J is TRBJ2-5; D is unresolved. From germline, CDR1 is GTSNPN and CDR2 SVGIG (reference sequence). The V end was cut by 5 bases, the J end by 0 bases, with 13 bases between. The CDR3 covers 14 residues. The CDR3 bases are TGTGCCTGGTTTCGAGGTTTGTACCAAGAGACCCAGTACTTC. As protein: CAWFRGLYQETQYF.

Many counts were recorded for this clonotype. V and J are TRBV6-2 or TRBV6-3 and TRBJ2-5; 10 nucleotides agree with TRBD2. Germline trimming cut 6 bases from V and 1 base from J; bases unmatched to any gene: 8. Germline CDR1 MNHEY, CDR2 SVGEGT. The CDR3 has 16 amino acids. The CDR3 sequence is CASSNSAGGPQETQYF. The CDR3 nucleotides are TGTGCCAGCAGCAACTCAGCGGGAGGGCCCCAAGAGACCCAGTACTTC.

This clonotype was counted only a few times. This chain uses TRBV5-1 with TRBJ1-5; a weak D match, TRBD1 (6 bases). The germline gives CDR1 SGHRS, CDR2 YFSETQ. This CDR3 has 15 residues. The V gene lost 0 bases and the J gene lost 2 bases, with 9 bases spanning the gap. The CDR3 reads CASSLEGVGNQPQHF. CDR3 nucleotide sequence: TGCGCCAGCAGCTTGGAGGGGGTGGGCAATCAGCCCCAGCATTTT.

V is TRBV19 and J is TRBJ2-7, with 7 bases identical to TRBD1. Trimming took 4 bases from V and 3 from J; bases not matched to a gene: 9. Germline V gene lookup returns CDR1 LNHDA and CDR2 SQIVND (reference sequence). The CDR3 contains 15 residues. The chain's CDR3 is CASSTRDSGDYEQYF. CDR3 bases: TGTGCCAGTAGTACCCGGGACAGCGGAGACTACGAGCAGTACTTC.

This clonotype was detected ten times or more. The rearrangement uses TRBV25-1 and TRBJ1-1, with D maybe TRBD1 (6 bases). Trimming took off 4 bases at V and 1 base at J, with 10 bases between the two ends. Germline V gives CDR1 MGHDK, CDR2 SYGVNS. The CDR3 is made up of 14 amino acids. The CDR3 here is CASSGTATNTEAFF. The CDR3 region has the DNA TGTGCCAGCAGTGGGACAGCCACGAACACTGAAGCTTTCTTT.

Ten or more counts support this clonotype. This chain uses TRBV4-1 with TRBJ1-5; D is ambiguous. V lost 4 bases to trimming and J lost 4 bases, with 8 bases between them. Looked up from germline, CDR1 is MGHRA and CDR2 is YSYEKL. The CDR3 is 13 amino acids. The CDR3 DNA reads TGCGCCAGCAGCCTTTACACGAATCAGCCCCAGCATTTT. As protein: CASSLYTNQPQHF.

J is TRBJ2-7 and V is TRBV4-1; 8 nucleotides agree with TRBD2. The ends lost 0 bases at V and 3 bases at J; junction bases unmatched: 4. CDR3 size: 15 residues. The germline CDR1 and CDR2 sequences are MGHRA and YSYEKL. The CDR3 sequence is CASSQETSVNYEQYF. In DNA, the CDR3 is TGCGCCAGCAGCCAAGAGACTAGCGTGAACTACGAGCAGTACTTC.

This clonotype was seen a single time. This chain joins TRBV6-1 and TRBJ2-7, with 8 positions matching TRBD1. The CDR3 extends over 17 amino acids. J was trimmed by 0 bases and V by 6 bases; bases with no gene match: 13. The germline gives CDR1 MNHNS, CDR2 SASEGT. CDR3 in amino acids: CASRGITGGYYSYEQYF. The DNA for the CDR3 is TGTGCCAGCAGGGGAATAACAGGGGGTTACTACTCCTACGAGCAGTACTTC.

This clonotype was counted many times. The gene calls are TRBV10-3 and TRBJ1-1; weak D call: TRBD1 (5 bases). Between the trimmed V and J ends, which lost 8 bases and 1 base, there was a span of 11 bases. The CDR3 totals 13 residues. Germline assignment: CDR1 ENHRY and CDR2 SYGVKD. The CDR3, as DNA: TGTGCCATCGTCAAGGGGCCGAACACTGAAGCTTTCTTT. Protein sequence: CAIVKGPNTEAFF.

The chain uses TRBV28 and TRBJ2-5, with 14 positions matching TRBD2. The CDR3 loop spans 18 amino acids. Per germline, CDR1 MDHEN and CDR2 SYDVKM. Trimming took 3 bases from V and 2 from J; bases not matched to a gene: 8. The CDR3 coding sequence is TGTGCCAGCAGTTTTGGTTGGACTAGCGGGAGGACGCAAGAGACCCAGTACTTC. Encoded protein: CASSFGWTSGRTQETQYF.

This clonotype was observed a handful of times. The V gene is TRBV6-1, the J gene TRBJ2-4; perhaps TRBD2 as D (7 bases). The germline CDR1 and CDR2 sequences are MNHNS and SASEGT. The ends were cut back, 8 bases at V and 2 bases at J, with 16 bases in the middle. The CDR3 totals 15 residues. The CDR3 region is CASSRWGGPKNIQYF. In DNA, the CDR3 is TGTGCCAGCTCCAGGTGGGGGGGCCCCAAAAACATTCAGTACTTC.

This clonotype was found a few times. The V call is TRBV10-3, the J call TRBJ1-1; TRBD1 is a possible D gene (5 bases). The CDR3 runs 11 residues. CDR1 and CDR2 (germline): ENHRY, SYGVKD. V dropped 7 bases and J dropped 9 bases, with 12 bases sitting between them. This chain's CDR3 is CAITVEGKAFF. CDR3 bases: TGTGCCATCACAGTAGAGGGGAAAGCTTTCTTT.

As concerns this clonotype: One end of the junction is discordant with germline, which a read error may explain. The chain uses TRBV6-1 and TRBJ2-5, with D hard to call. The CDR3 totals 11 residues. CDR1 and CDR2 (germline): MNHNS, SASEGT. The chain's CDR3 is CASSTSWNQHF. In nucleotides, the CDR3 is TGTGCCAGCAGTACCTCTTGGAACCAGCACTTC.

This clonotype was seen more than once but under ten times. The gene calls are TRBV5-1 and TRBJ2-2; D is uncertain. Trimming took 2 bases from V and 1 from J, leaving 6 bases between them. Germline V gene sequence: CDR1 SGHRS, CDR2 YFSETQ. CDR3 size: 14 residues. The CDR3 spells CASSFFENTGELFF. DNA for the CDR3: TGCGCCAGCAGCTTCTTCGAGAACACCGGGGAGCTGTTTTTT.

This clonotype was seen a handful of times. The rearrangement joins TRBV19 to TRBJ2-2, with D hard to call. Trimming stripped 2 bases from V and 7 bases from J, with 5 bases between. Germline V CDR1 and CDR2: LNHDA, SQIVND (reference sequence). The CDR3 is made up of 12 amino acids. The CDR3 loop is CASSIYRGELFF. CDR3 nucleotide sequence: TGTGCCAGTAGTATATACCGCGGGGAGCTGTTTTTT.

This chain joins TRBV5-1 and TRBJ2-5; no reliable D call. Trimming stripped 1 base from V and 0 bases from J, with 4 bases between. Looked up from germline, CDR1 is SGHRS and CDR2 is YFSETQ. This CDR3 has 13 amino acids. Here the CDR3 DNA reads TGCGCCAGCAGCTTGTTCAACCAAGAGACCCAGTACTTC. Translating it yields CASSLFNQETQYF. The full variable domain, completed using reference TRBV5-1 and TRBJ2-5, is KAGVTQTPRYLIKTRGQQVTLSCSPISGHRSVSWYQQTPGQGLQFLFEYFSETQRNKGNFPGRFSGRQFSNSRSEMNVSTLELGDSALYLCASSLFNQETQYFGPGTRLLVL.

This clonotype was detected many times. The chain employs TRBV10-3 and TRBJ1-6; 10 bases match TRBD1. Germline-derived CDR1 and CDR2 are ENHRY and SYGVKD. V lost 4 bases and J lost 5; bases outside the gene matches: 2. The CDR3 totals 15 residues. CDR3 in amino acids: CAISGGTGDNSPLHF. Written as DNA, the CDR3 is TGTGCCATCAGTGGAGGGACAGGGGATAATTCACCCCTCCACTTT.

The genes are TRBV6-5 and TRBJ1-2, with D perhaps matching TRBD1 (5 bases). V was trimmed by 4 bases and J by 4 bases, leaving 16 bases between them. CDR1 is MNHEY and CDR2 is SVGAGI in the germline V gene. The length of the CDR3 is 15 residues. The CDR3, as DNA: TGTGCCAGCAGTTCTCCGGCCGGGACGGCCTATGGCTACACCTTC. This gives the protein CASSSPAGTAYGYTF.

This clonotype was found many times. The rearrangement joins TRBV6-1 to TRBJ2-7, with 10 bases fitting TRBD2. Germline CDR1 reads MNHNS; CDR2 reads SASEGT. The CDR3 totals 16 residues. The J segment lost 4 bases and the V segment lost 5 bases, leaving 11 bases of the junction unmatched. This CDR3 is CASSLRTSGGKYEQYF. For the CDR3, the DNA is TGTGCCAGCAGTCTTAGGACTAGCGGAGGGAAGTACGAGCAGTACTTC.

This clonotype was recorded many times. The CDR3 spells CASSSTGGRDIQYF. The DNA of the CDR3 is TGTGCCAGCAGCTCGACGGGGGGCAGGGACATTCAGTACTTC. This sequence joins TRBV11-2 and TRBJ2-4; perhaps TRBD2 as D (7 bases). The V end lost 4 bases, the J end lost 8 bases, and 15 bases lay between the germline ends. The CDR3 is 14 amino acids. Germline assignment: CDR1 SGHAT and CDR2 FQNNGV.

This clonotype was detected many times. The gene calls are TRBV27 and TRBJ2-7, with no clear D. The CDR3 loop spans 13 amino acids. Trimming took off 0 bases at V and 5 bases at J, with 8 bases between the two ends. Germline V gene lookup returns CDR1 MNHEY and CDR2 SMNVEV (reference sequence). The CDR3 region has the DNA TGTGCCAGCAGTTTATCCTCCCTCGACGAGCAGTACTTC. Encoded protein: CASSLSSLDEQYF.

This clonotype was observed a few times. This clone may be a read error of a much larger clone one base away. V is TRBV15 and J is TRBJ2-2, with D unresolved. The CDR3 is 15 residues long. The germline V and J ends were trimmed by 3 bases and 6 bases, with 14 bases remaining between them. CDR1 and CDR2 from the germline V gene are LNHNV and YYDKDF (reference sequence). This CDR3 reads CATSRATGYSGELFF. The CDR3 nucleotides read TGTGCCACCAGCAGGGCAACTGGCTATTCCGGGGAGCTGTTTTTT.

The CDR3 nucleotides read TGTGCCAGCAGCTTATCTGGTGGGGCCAACGTCCTGACTTTC. Its translation: CASSLSGGANVLTF. This chain links TRBV6-2 or TRBV6-3 with TRBJ2-6; no clear D. The CDR3 covers 14 residues. Germline CDR1 reads MNHEY; CDR2 reads SVGEGT. V was pared by 6 bases and J by 3 bases, with 9 bases between.

This clonotype was seen a handful of times. V usage is TRBV30 and J usage is TRBJ1-6, with TRBD1 as a possible D gene (5 bases). This CDR3 contains 12 residues. Germline CDR1 is GTSNPN and CDR2 is SVGIG (reference sequence). V dropped 3 bases and J dropped 10 bases, with 10 bases sitting between them. Written as DNA, the CDR3 is TGTGCCTGGAGCTTAGGGGCCTCACCCCTCCACTTT. Its translation: CAWSLGASPLHF. The complete variable domain, with remaining parts taken from reference TRBV30 and TRBJ1-6, reads SQTIHQWPATLVQPVGSPLSLECTVEGTSNPNLYWYRQAAGRGLQLLFYSVGIGQISSEVPQNLSASRPQDRQFILSSKKLLLSDSGFYLCAWSLGASPLHFGNGTRLTVT.

There are many counts of this clonotype. The V call is TRBV7-6, the J call TRBJ2-5, with TRBD1 matching over 10 bases. With V trimmed by 3 bases and J by 6 bases, 7 bases remained unmatched. The germline V gene encodes CDR1 SGHVS and CDR2 FNYEAQ. The CDR3 spans 15 residues. CDR3 coding DNA: TGTGCCAGCAGCTTTAGTGGGACAGGGGATAAGACCCAGTACTTC. Translated: CASSFSGTGDKTQYF.

At least ten counts were recorded for this clonotype. V is TRBV6-1 and J is TRBJ2-7, with 11 bases that match TRBD2. The germline V gene has CDR1 MNHNS and CDR2 SASEGT. This CDR3 contains 15 residues. With V trimmed by 2 bases and J by 3 bases, 3 bases remained unmatched. As DNA, the CDR3 is TGTGCCAGCAGTGAAATAGCGGGGGGGATCTACGAGCAGTACTTC. This gives the protein CASSEIAGGIYEQYF.

In its sample, this clonotype was seen many times. The chain employs TRBV12-3 or TRBV12-4 and TRBJ1-1; D is unresolved. The CDR3 extends over 13 amino acids. Trimming cost V 3 bases and J 2 bases, with 7 bases left between them. CDR3 DNA sequence: TGTGCCAGCAGTTTTGGCATCAACACTGAAGCTTTCTTT. Protein sequence: CASSFGINTEAFF.

This chain connects TRBV4-2 to TRBJ2-7; unclear D gene. Per the germline V gene, CDR1 is LGHNA and CDR2 is YNFKEQ. The CDR3 covers 14 residues. The V end lost 9 bases, the J end lost 3 bases, and 18 bases lay between the germline ends. CDR3 DNA sequence: TGTGCCAGTCAAGGACCGGGCCCTAACTACGAGCAGTACTTC. Protein: CASQGPGPNYEQYF.

Many counts were recorded for this clonotype. This chain uses TRBV15 with TRBJ1-1; possibly TRBD1 for D (6 bases). V shed 1 base and J shed 3 bases, with 9 bases lying between them. Germline values: CDR1 LNHNV, CDR2 YYDKDF (reference sequence). The length of the CDR3 is 14 residues. CDR3 sequence (DNA): TGTGCCACCAGCAGAGCAGGGGTGCACACTGAAGCTTTCTTT. Translation: CATSRAGVHTEAFF.